This T cell receptor beta chain was obtained from a study of blood T cell repertoires in COVID-19. Trimming cost V 0 bases and J 4 bases; bases outside gene matches: 6. The germline CDR1 and CDR2 sequences are LNHDA and SQIVND (reference sequence). CDR3 size: 16 residues. In the study's own analysis: Scientists estimated how many nucleated cells there were by amplifying reference gene primers. TCRdb's copy holds only in-frame clones and misses some; the assay was immunoSEQ multiplex PCR. From that table come the V and J calls and clone size; the DNA was used to work out D and trimming. Of 250,000 or so clones listed, about 88% are singletons.

The sequence was obtained from a woman between 35 and 50 years old who had recovered from COVID-19. Sequencing used peripheral blood. The V call is TRBV19, the J call TRBJ2-3, with 8 bases matching TRBD1. CDR3 loop: CASSIDGQGAADTQYF. In DNA, the CDR3 is TGTGCCAGTAGTATAGATGGGCAGGGGGCAGCAGATACGCAGTATTTT.